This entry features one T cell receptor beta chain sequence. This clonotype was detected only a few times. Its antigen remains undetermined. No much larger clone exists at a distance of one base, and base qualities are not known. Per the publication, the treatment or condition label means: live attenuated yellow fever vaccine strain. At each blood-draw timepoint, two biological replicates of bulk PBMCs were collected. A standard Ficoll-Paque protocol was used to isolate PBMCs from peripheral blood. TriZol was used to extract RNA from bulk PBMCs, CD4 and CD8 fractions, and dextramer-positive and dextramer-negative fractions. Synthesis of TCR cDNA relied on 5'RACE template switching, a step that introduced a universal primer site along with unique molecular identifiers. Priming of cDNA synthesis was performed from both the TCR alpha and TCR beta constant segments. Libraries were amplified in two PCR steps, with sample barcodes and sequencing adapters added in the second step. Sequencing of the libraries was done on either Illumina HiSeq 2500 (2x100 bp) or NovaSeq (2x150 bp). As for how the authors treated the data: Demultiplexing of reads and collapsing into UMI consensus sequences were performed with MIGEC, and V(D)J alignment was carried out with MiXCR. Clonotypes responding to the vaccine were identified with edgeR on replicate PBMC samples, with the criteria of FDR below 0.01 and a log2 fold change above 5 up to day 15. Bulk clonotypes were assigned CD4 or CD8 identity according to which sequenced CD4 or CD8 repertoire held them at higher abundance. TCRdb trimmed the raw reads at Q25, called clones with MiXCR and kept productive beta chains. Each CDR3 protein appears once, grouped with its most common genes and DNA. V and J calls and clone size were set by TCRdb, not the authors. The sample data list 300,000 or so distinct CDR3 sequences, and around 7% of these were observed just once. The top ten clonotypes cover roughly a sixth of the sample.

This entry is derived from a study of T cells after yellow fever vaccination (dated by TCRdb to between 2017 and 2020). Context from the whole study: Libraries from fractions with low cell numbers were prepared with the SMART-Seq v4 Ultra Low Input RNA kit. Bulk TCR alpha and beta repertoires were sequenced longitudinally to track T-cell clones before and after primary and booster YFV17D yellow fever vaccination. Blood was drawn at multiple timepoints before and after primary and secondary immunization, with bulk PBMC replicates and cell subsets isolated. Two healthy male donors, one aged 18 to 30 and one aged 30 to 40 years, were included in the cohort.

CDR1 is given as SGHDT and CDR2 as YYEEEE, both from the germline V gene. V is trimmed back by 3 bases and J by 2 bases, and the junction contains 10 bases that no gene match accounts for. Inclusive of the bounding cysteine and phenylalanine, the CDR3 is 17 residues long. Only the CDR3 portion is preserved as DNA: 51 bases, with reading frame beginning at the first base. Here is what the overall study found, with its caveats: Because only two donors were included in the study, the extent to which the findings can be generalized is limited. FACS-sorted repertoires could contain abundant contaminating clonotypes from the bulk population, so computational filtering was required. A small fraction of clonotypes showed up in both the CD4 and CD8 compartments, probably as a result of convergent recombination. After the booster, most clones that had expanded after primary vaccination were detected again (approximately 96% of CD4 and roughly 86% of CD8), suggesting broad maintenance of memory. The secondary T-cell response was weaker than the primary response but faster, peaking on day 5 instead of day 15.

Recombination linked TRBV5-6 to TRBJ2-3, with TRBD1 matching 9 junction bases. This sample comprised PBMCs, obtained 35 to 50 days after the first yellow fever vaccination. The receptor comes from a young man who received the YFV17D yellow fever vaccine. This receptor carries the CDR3 CASSWGIDRGNTDTQYF. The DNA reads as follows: TGTGCCAGCAGCTGGGGGATCGACAGGGGGAACACAGATACGCAGTATTTT.